The subject of this entry is one T cell receptor beta chain. The donors (healthy individuals) were bone marrow donors. Germline values: CDR1 SQVTM, CDR2 ANQGSEA. V shed 3 bases and J 4 bases; nucleotides not matched to a gene: 4. The CDR3 runs to 14 residues. The data were taken from a study of cytomegalovirus exposure and HLA in healthy donors. The PCR was carried out with 60 Vbeta primers and 13 Jbeta primers. Repertoires were generated with immunoSEQ multiplex PCR, while TCRdb's copy carries only in-frame clones and drops some. The data hold roughly 77,000 clones, with about three quarters observed a single time.

The J gene is TRBJ1-4, the V gene TRBV29-1, with 8 nucleotides matching TRBD1. The TCR was taken from a woman aged 40 to 50 in good health and CMV-seropositive. The sequenced sample consisted of PBMCs. The CDR3 is CSVETGADNEKLFF. In DNA, the CDR3 is TGCAGCGTTGAGACAGGGGCGGATAATGAAAAACTGTTTTTT.